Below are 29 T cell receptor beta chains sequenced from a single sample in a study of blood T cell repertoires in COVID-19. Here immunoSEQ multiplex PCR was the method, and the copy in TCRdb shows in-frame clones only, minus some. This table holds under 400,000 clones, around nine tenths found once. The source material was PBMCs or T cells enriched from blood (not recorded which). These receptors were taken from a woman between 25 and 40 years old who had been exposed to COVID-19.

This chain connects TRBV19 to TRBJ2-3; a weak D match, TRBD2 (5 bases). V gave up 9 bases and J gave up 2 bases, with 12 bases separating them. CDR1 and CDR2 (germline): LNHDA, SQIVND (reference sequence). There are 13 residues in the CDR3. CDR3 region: CASASGLTDTQYF. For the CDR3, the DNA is TGTGCCAGCGCCTCAGGACTCACAGATACGCAGTATTTT.

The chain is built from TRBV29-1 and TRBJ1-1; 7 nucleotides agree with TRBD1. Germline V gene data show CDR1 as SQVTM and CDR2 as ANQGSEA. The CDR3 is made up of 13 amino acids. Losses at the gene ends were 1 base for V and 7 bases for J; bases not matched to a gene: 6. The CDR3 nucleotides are TGCAGCGTTGAAGGGACAGGCCTCCTTGAAGCTTTCTTT. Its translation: CSVEGTGLLEAFF.

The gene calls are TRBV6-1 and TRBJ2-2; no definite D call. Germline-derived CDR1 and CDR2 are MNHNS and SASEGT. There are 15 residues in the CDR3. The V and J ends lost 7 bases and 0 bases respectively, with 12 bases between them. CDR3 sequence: CASTPSRTNTGELFF. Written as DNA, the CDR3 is TGTGCCAGCACCCCAAGCAGGACGAACACCGGGGAGCTGTTTTTT.

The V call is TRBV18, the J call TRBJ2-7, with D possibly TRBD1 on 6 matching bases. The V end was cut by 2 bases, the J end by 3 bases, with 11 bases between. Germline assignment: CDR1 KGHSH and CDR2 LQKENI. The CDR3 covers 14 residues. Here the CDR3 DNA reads TGTGCCAGCTCACCATCGACAGGATACTACGAGCAGTACTTC. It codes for CASSPSTGYYEQYF.

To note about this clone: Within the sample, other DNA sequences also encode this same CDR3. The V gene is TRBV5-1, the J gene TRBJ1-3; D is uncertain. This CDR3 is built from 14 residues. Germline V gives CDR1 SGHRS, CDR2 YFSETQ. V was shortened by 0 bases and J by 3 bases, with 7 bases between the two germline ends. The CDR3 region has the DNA TGCGCCAGCAGCTTGGGCGGTGGTGGAAACACCATATATTTT. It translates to CASSLGGGGNTIYF. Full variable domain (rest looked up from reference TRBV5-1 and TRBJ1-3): KAGVTQTPRYLIKTRGQQVTLSCSPISGHRSVSWYQQTPGQGLQFLFEYFSETQRNKGNFPGRFSGRQFSNSRSEMNVSTLELGDSALYLCASSLGGGGNTIYFGEGSWLTVV.

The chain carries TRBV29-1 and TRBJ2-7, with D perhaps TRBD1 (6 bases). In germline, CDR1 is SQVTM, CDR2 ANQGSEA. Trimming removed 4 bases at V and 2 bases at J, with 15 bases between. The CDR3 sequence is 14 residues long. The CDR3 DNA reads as TGCAGCGTTGCGGTAGGGGGAAGGCCCTACGAGCAGTACTTC. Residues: CSVAVGGRPYEQYF.

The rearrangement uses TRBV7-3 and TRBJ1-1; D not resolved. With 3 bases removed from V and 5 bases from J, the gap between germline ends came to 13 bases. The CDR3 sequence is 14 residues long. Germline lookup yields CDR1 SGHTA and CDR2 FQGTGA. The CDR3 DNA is TGTGCCAGCAGCTTGGACGGGGTGTGGACTGAAGCTTTCTTT. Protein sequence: CASSLDGVWTEAFF.

CDR3 sequence reads: CASRPGQEDTEAFF. Here the CDR3 DNA reads TGTGCCAGCAGGCCCGGACAGGAGGACACTGAAGCTTTCTTT. The gene calls are TRBV6-5 and TRBJ1-1; 7 nucleotides line up with TRBD1. Germline values: CDR1 MNHEY, CDR2 SVGAGI. The V segment lost 6 bases and the J segment 3 bases; nucleotides outside the gene matches: 7. The CDR3 spans 14 residues.

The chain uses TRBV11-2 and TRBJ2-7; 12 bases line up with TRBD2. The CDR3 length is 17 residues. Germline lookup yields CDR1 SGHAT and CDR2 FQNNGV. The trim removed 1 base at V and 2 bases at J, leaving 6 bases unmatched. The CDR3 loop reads CASSLALGLAGPYEQYF. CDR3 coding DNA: TGTGCCAGCAGCTTAGCCCTAGGACTAGCGGGGCCCTACGAGCAGTACTTC.

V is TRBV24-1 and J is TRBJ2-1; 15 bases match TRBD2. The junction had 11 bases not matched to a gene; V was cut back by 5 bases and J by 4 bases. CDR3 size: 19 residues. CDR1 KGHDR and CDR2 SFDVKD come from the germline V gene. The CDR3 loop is CATSAQPGLAGGLYNEQFF. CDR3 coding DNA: TGTGCCACCAGTGCCCAACCCGGACTAGCGGGAGGGTTATACAATGAGCAGTTCTTC.

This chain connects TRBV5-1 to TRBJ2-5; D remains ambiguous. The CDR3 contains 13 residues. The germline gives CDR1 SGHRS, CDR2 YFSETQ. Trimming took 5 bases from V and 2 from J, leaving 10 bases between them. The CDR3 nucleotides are TGCGCCAGCAGTCCTGACATACAAGAGACCCAGTACTTC. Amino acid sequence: CASSPDIQETQYF.

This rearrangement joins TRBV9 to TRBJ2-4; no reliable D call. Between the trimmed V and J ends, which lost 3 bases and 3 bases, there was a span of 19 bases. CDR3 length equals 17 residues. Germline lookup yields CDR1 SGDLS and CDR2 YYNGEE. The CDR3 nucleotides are TGTGCCAGCAGCGACCCTCTGGGTGCCGCGGTCAAAAACATTCAGTACTTC. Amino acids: CASSDPLGAAVKNIQYF.

The CDR3 reads CASRSTGPDLGYGYTF. CDR3 bases: TGTGCCAGTAGAAGCACAGGGCCGGATCTTGGGTATGGCTACACCTTC. The rearrangement joins TRBV19 to TRBJ1-2, with D possibly being TRBD1 (6 bases). The V end was cut by 6 bases, the J end by 5 bases, with 22 bases between. Germline CDR1 and CDR2: LNHDA and SQIVND (reference sequence). The CDR3 runs to 16 residues.

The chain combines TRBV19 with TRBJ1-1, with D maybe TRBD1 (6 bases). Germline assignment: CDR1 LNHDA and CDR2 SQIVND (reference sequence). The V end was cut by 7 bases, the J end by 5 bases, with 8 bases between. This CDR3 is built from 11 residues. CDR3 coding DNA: TGTGCCAGTAAGGGGGGGACTGAAGCTTTCTTT. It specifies CASKGGTEAFF.

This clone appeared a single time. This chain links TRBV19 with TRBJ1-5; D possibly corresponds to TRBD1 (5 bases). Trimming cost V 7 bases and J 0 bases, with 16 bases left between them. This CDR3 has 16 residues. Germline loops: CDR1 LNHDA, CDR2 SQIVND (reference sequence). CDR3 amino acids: CASNPEGLYSNQPQHF. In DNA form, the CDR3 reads TGTGCCAGTAACCCGGAGGGGTTATATAGCAATCAGCCCCAGCATTTT.

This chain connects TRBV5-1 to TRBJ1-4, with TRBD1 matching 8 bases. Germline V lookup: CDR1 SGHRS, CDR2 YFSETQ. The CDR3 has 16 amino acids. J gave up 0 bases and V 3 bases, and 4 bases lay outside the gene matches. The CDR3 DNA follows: TGCGCCAGCAGCTCGGGACAGGCAGCAACTAATGAAAAACTGTTTTTT. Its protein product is CASSSGQAATNEKLFF.

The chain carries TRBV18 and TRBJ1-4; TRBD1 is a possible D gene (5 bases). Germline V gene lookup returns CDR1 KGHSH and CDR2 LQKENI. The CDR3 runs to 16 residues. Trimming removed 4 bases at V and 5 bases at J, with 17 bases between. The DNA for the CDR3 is TGTGCCAGCTCACTTTCCCGAGCGACAGCGAATGAAAAACTGTTTTTT. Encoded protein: CASSLSRATANEKLFF. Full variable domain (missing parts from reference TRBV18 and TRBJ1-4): NAGVMQNPRHLVRRRGQEARLRCSPMKGHSHVYWYRQLPEEGLKFMVYLQKENIIDESGMPKERFSAEFPKEGPSILRIQQVVRGDSAAYFCASSLSRATANEKLFFGSGTQLSVL.

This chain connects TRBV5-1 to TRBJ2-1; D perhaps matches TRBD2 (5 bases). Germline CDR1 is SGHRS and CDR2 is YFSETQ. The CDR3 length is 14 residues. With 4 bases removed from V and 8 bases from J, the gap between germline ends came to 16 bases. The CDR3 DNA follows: TGCGCCAGCAGCCAGCCCCCGGGGTATTATGAGCAGTTCTTC. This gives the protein CASSQPPGYYEQFF.

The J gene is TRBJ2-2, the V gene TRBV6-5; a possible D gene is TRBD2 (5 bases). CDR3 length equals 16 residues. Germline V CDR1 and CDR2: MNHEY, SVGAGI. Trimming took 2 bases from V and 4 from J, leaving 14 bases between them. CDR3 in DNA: TGTGCCAGCAGTTACCGAGTCGGGAAAAGCACCGGGGAGCTGTTTTTT. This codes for CASSYRVGKSTGELFF.

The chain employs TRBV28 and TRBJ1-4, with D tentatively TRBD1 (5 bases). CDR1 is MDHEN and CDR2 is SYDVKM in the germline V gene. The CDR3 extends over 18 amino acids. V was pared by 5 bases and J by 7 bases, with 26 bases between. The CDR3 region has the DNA TGTGCCAGCAGTCGCGGGGACTTCCCCTTCGCGGTGGGTGAAAAACTGTTTTTT. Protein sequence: CASSRGDFPFAVGEKLFF.

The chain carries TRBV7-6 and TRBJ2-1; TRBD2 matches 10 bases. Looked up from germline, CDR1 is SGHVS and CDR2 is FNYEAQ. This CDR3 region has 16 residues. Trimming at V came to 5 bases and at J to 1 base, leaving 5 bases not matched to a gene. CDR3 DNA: TGTGCCAGCAGCGGATTAGCGGGAGGATCCTACAATGAGCAGTTCTTC. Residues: CASSGLAGGSYNEQFF. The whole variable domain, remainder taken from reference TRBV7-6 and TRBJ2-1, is GAGVSQSPRYKVTKRGQDVALRCDPISGHVSLYWYRQALGQGPEFLTYFNYEAQQDKSGLPNDRFSAERPEGSISTLTIQRTEQRDSAMYRCASSGLAGGSYNEQFFGPGTRLTVL.

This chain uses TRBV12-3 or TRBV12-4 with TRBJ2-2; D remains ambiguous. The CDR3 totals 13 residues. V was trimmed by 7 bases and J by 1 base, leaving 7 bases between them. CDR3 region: CASTQENTGELFF. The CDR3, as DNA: TGTGCCAGCACTCAGGAGAACACCGGGGAGCTGTTTTTT.

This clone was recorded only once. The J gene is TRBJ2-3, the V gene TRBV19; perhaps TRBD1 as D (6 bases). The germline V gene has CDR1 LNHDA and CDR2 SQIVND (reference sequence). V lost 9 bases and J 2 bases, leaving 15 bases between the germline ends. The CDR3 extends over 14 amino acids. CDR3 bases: TGTGCCAGCCGAGACAGGAAACTCACAGATACGCAGTATTTT. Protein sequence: CASRDRKLTDTQYF.

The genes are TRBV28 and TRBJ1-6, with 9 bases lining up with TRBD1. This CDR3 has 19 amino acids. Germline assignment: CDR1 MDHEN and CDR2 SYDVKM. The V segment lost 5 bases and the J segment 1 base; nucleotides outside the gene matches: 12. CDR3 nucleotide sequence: TGTGCCAGCAGTCGAAGGGGCCGGGACAGGGTTTCCTATAATTCACCCCTCCACTTT. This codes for CASSRRGRDRVSYNSPLHF.

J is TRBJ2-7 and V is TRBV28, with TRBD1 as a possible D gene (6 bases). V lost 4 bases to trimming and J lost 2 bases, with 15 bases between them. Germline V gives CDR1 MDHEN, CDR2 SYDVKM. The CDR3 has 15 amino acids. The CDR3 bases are TGTGCCAGCAGTTCCGAGACAGGTTCGCCCTACGAGCAGTACTTC. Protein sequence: CASSSETGSPYEQYF.

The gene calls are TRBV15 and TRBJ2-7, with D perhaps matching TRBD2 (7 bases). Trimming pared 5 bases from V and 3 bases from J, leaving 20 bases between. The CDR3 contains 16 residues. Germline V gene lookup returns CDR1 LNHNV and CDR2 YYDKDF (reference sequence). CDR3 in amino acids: CATSSLGGGSGYEQYF. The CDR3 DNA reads TGTGCCACCAGCTCCCTGGGGGGCGGGAGTGGCTACGAGCAGTACTTC.

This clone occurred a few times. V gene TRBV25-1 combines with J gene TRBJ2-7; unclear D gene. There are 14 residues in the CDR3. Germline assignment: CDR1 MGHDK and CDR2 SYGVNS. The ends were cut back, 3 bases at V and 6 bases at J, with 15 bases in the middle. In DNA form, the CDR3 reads TGTGCCAGCAGTGAGTGGCAAATCAAGTCCGAGCAGTACTTC. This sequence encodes CASSEWQIKSEQYF.

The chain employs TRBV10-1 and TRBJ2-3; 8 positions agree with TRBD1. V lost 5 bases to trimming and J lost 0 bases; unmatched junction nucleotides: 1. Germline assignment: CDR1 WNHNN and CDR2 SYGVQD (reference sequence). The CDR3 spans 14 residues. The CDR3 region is CASSRTGSTDTQYF. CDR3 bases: TGCGCCAGCAGTCGGACAGGGAGCACAGATACGCAGTATTTT.

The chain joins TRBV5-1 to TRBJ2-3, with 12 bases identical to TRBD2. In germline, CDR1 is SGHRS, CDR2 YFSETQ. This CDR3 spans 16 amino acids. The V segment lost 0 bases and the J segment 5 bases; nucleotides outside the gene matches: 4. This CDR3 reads CASSLGLAGEGDTQYF. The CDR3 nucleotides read TGCGCCAGCAGCTTGGGACTAGCGGGAGAGGGAGATACGCAGTATTTT.